One and the same sample provided the 9 T cell receptor beta chains below, sequenced in a study of T cell repertoires in cytomegalovirus infection. TCRdb re-derived calls from the reads in MiXCR, one entry per CDR3 protein. Of around 630,000 distinct CDR3 sequences in the sample, approximately 25% were seen once. Sequenced: CD8+ T cells from PBMCs. These receptors were collected from a human donor in good health (CMV status not recorded). Some clones in this sample may be carry-over from other donors' samples.

The chain uses TRBV9 and TRBJ1-2; D gene unclear. This CDR3 has 15 residues. CDR1 and CDR2 (germline): SGDLS, YYNGEE. With 0 bases removed from V and 5 bases from J, the gap between germline ends came to 14 bases. The CDR3 region is CASSVGNIGRYGYTF. The CDR3 nucleotides are TGTGCCAGCAGCGTAGGAAACATAGGCCGTTATGGCTACACCTTC.

This clonotype was seen at least ten times. J is TRBJ2-7 and V is TRBV7-2; 10 bases agree with TRBD2. Germline CDR1 SGHTA, CDR2 FQGNSA. With 6 bases clipped from V and 0 bases from J, the junction kept 8 bases outside the gene matches. The CDR3 is 16 residues long. The CDR3 loop reads CASRNLAGVSSYEQYF. The CDR3, as DNA: TGTGCCAGCAGAAATCTAGCGGGGGTGAGCTCCTACGAGCAGTACTTC.

This clonotype was recorded only once. The rearrangement links TRBV6-5 to TRBJ1-1; 7 bases are a match to TRBD1. Germline V CDR1 and CDR2: MNHEY, SVGAGI. V dropped 2 bases and J dropped 3; count of bases not matched to a gene: 12. The CDR3 consists of 17 residues. The CDR3 loop reads CASSYIGGTDLYTEAFF. CDR3 nucleotide sequence: TGTGCCAGCAGTTACATAGGTGGGACAGACCTCTACACTGAAGCTTTCTTT.

This clonotype was seen more than once but under ten times. The chain has TRBV6-6 and TRBJ1-1; 8 bases are shared with TRBD1. Per the germline V gene, CDR1 is MNHNY and CDR2 is SVGAGI (reference sequence). The CDR3 contains 13 residues. J was trimmed by 1 base and V by 9 bases; bases with no gene match: 4. CDR3 in amino acids: CASTTGENTEAFF. The CDR3 DNA is TGTGCCAGTACGACAGGGGAGAACACTGAAGCTTTCTTT.

There are many counts of this clonotype. The CDR3 DNA reads TGTGCCAGCATCCCCAACTCGGACGGGGCCAACGTCCTGACTTTC. This codes for CASIPNSDGANVLTF. The chain links TRBV6-6 to TRBJ2-6, with D unclear. The CDR3 totals 15 residues. Germline CDR1 MNHNY, CDR2 SVGAGI (reference sequence). The V gene lost 7 bases and the J gene lost 4 bases, with 14 bases spanning the gap.

V gene TRBV27 combines with J gene TRBJ1-6; D is undetermined. Trimming left V 8 bases short and J 7 bases short, with 12 bases between. Germline CDR1 reads MNHEY; CDR2 reads SMNVEV (reference sequence). This CDR3 comprises 13 residues. The CDR3, as DNA: TGTGCCAGCGGGAAGGGAGACAATTCACCCCTCCACTTT. This translates into CASGKGDNSPLHF.

The V and J genes are TRBV25-1 and TRBJ2-1; maybe TRBD1 (5 bases). Deletions cut 4 bases from V and 12 bases from J, with 16 bases between. The CDR3 has 13 amino acids. Germline assignment: CDR1 MGHDK and CDR2 SYGVNS. CDR3 DNA sequence: TGTGCCAGCAGTGCCCCCGACAGAAAGGGGCAGTTCTTC. It codes for CASSAPDRKGQFF.

This clonotype showed up just a few times. This sequence joins TRBV7-9 and TRBJ1-4; the D is unclear. This CDR3 has 14 amino acids. CDR1 and CDR2 from the germline V gene are SEHNR and FQNEAQ (reference sequence). V was clipped by 2 bases and J by 7 bases, with 11 bases between them. The DNA of the CDR3 is TGTGCCAGCAGCTTATCACCGCCCGGTGAAAAACTGTTTTTT. Protein product: CASSLSPPGEKLFF.

This clonotype was recorded at least ten times. The V call is TRBV10-3, the J call TRBJ2-7; D is uncertain. V was clipped by 2 bases and J by 5 bases, with 7 bases between them. The CDR3 is made up of 12 amino acids. Germline values: CDR1 ENHRY, CDR2 SYGVKD. The chain's CDR3 is CAISERLHEQYV. The CDR3 coding sequence is TGTGCCATCAGTGAGCGTCTACACGAGCAGTACGTC.